This T cell receptor (beta chain) was found in a study of post-analysis software for immune sequencing data. Study overall: Clinical courses comprised relapsing-remitting, secondary progressive and progressive-relapsing multiple sclerosis. Study results and caveats: The study found TRBV5-6, TRBV5-1 and TRBV20-1 among several TRBV segments more frequent in patients than controls. When the samples were clustered directly with F measure, those that had been prepared in the same batch showed strong co-clustering. Controls significantly exceeded multiple sclerosis patients in normalized Chao1 diversity.

This clonotype was observed a handful of times. The antigen is undetermined. cDNA libraries for TCR beta contained unique molecular identifiers. T cells numbering about 0.9 to 11 million gave rise to roughly 550,000 cDNA molecules. One entry per CDR3 protein, called by TCRdb with MiXCR from the PCR reads. Found here are hundreds of thousands of distinct CDR3 sequences, approximately 53% of them singletons; the top ten hold about 4.8%. V was cut by 0 bases and J by 12 bases, with 12 bases left in between. CDR3 size: 13 residues. From germline, CDR1 is LGHNA and CDR2 YNFKEQ. The origin of this receptor is a girl aged 10 to 17 with multiple sclerosis. This chain uses TRBV4-2 with TRBJ2-1; D not resolved. Material for sequencing was blood. This CDR3 reads CASSQDKGLGQFF. CDR3 coding DNA: TGTGCCAGCAGCCAAGATAAGGGTTTGGGGCAGTTCTTC.